These 24 T cell receptor beta chains share one sample of origin, sequenced in a study of cytomegalovirus exposure and HLA in healthy donors. Primers: 60 Vbeta forward and 13 Jbeta reverse. Clones were sequenced by immunoSEQ multiplex PCR, and TCRdb holds only the in-frame ones, with some missing. The sample holds roughly 100,000 clones, about 70% seen once. Material for sequencing was PBMCs. Receptor source: a man over 45 in good health and CMV-seropositive.

About this clone itself: The identical CDR3 is also encoded by other nucleotide sequences in the sample. The CDR3 loop reads CASSGTSTDTQYF. The CDR3 nucleotides are TGTGCCAGCAGTGGGACTAGCACAGATACGCAGTATTTT. The chain recombines TRBV2 with TRBJ2-3; the D gene is possibly TRBD2 (5 bases). Per germline, CDR1 SNHLY and CDR2 FYNNEI. Trimming removed 4 bases at V and 0 bases at J, with 5 bases between. The CDR3 sequence is 13 residues long.

The chain uses TRBV5-4 and TRBJ2-1, with 13 bases matching TRBD2. Per the germline V gene, CDR1 is SGHNT and CDR2 is YYREEE (reference sequence). This CDR3 has 15 residues. The V and J ends lost 3 bases and 7 bases, in that order; junction bases with no gene match: 4. The CDR3 sequence is CASSWTSGGFNEQFF. For the CDR3, the DNA is TGTGCCAGCAGCTGGACTAGCGGGGGCTTTAATGAGCAGTTCTTC.

The DNA for the CDR3 is TGTGCCAGCTCACCACTCGGGACAGGTGGAGAAGCTTTCTTT. Translated: CASSPLGTGGEAFF. This chain uses TRBV18 with TRBJ1-1, with 8 bases that match TRBD1. CDR1 is KGHSH and CDR2 is LQKENI in the germline V gene. After removal of 1 base from V and 8 bases from J, the junction contained 6 bases not matched to a gene. This CDR3 region has 14 residues.

Concerning this clone itself: Other DNA sequences in the sample encode the same CDR3. V gene TRBV4-2 combines with J gene TRBJ2-1, with 7 bases aligning to TRBD2. The CDR3 loop spans 16 amino acids. Germline V lookup: CDR1 LGHNA, CDR2 YNFKEQ. J lost 3 bases, V lost 0 bases, and 5 bases had no gene match. CDR3 DNA sequence: TGTGCCAGCAGCCAAGATCCGGGGGGTGGCTACAATGAGCAGTTCTTC. This sequence encodes CASSQDPGGGYNEQFF.

The CDR3 protein is CASSPILGTSNEQFF. CDR3 nucleotides: TGTGCCAGCAGCCCTATACTCGGGACTTCCAATGAGCAGTTCTTC. The chain links TRBV7-2 to TRBJ2-1; D perhaps matches TRBD2 (6 bases). V dropped 5 bases and J dropped 6 bases, with 17 bases sitting between them. Germline CDR1 and CDR2: SGHTA and FQGNSA. CDR3 length: 15 residues.

The rearrangement joins TRBV7-8 to TRBJ2-7; D not resolved. Germline V gene lookup returns CDR1 SGHVS and CDR2 FQNEAQ. The CDR3 extends over 12 amino acids. Trimming took 5 bases from V and 7 from J, leaving 12 bases between them. The CDR3 reads CASSPDAGEQYF. The CDR3 DNA is TGTGCCAGCAGCCCTGACGCCGGGGAGCAGTACTTC. The full variable domain, with the rest looked up from reference TRBV7-8 and TRBJ2-7, is GAGVSQSPRYKVAKRGQDVALRCDPISGHVSLFWYQQALGQGPEFLTYFQNEAQLDKSGLPSDRFFAERPEGSVSTLKIQRTQQEDSAVYLCASSPDAGEQYFGPGTRLTVT.

This chain joins TRBV30 and TRBJ1-2, with D unclear. The CDR3 length is 15 residues. Germline V gene sequence: CDR1 GTSNPN, CDR2 SVGIG (reference sequence). Between the trimmed V and J ends, which lost 4 bases and 2 bases, there was a span of 17 bases. Here the CDR3 DNA reads TGTGCCTGGAAATGGTCAGTTACTAGCAACTATGGCTACACCTTC. This gives the protein CAWKWSVTSNYGYTF.

This clone has only a few counts. The chain employs TRBV5-6 and TRBJ2-2; D may be TRBD1 (6 bases). This CDR3 comprises 17 residues. Germline loops: CDR1 SGHDT, CDR2 YYEEEE. V dropped 3 bases and J dropped 6 bases, with 21 bases sitting between them. CDR3 loop: CASSSKQGRGVAGELFF. CDR3 DNA: TGTGCCAGCAGCTCAAAACAGGGAAGGGGCGTAGCCGGGGAGCTGTTTTTT. The full variable domain, with the rest looked up from reference TRBV5-6 and TRBJ2-2, is DAGVTQSPTHLIKTRGQQVTLRCSPKSGHDTVSWYQQALGQGPQFIFQYYEEEERQRGNFPDRFSGHQFPNYSSELNVNALLLGDSALYLCASSSKQGRGVAGELFFGEGSRLTVL.

V is TRBV11-2 and J is TRBJ2-1; no reliable D call. CDR3 length: 13 amino acids. Germline CDR1 SGHAT, CDR2 FQNNGV. The germline V and J ends were trimmed by 3 bases and 6 bases, with 9 bases remaining between them. Here the CDR3 DNA reads TGTGCCAGCAGCTTGCTCTCTAGCAATGAGCAGTTCTTC. Translating gives CASSLLSSNEQFF. The complete variable domain, with remaining parts taken from reference TRBV11-2 and TRBJ2-1, reads EAGVAQSPRYKIIEKRQSVAFWCNPISGHATLYWYQQILGQGPKLLIQFQNNGVVDDSQLPKDRFSAERLKGVDSTLKIQPAKLEDSAVYLCASSLLSSNEQFFGPGTRLTVL.

This clone was detected once. The genes are TRBV5-1 and TRBJ1-2, with D hard to call. The germline CDR1 and CDR2 sequences are SGHRS and YFSETQ. The V end lost 1 base, the J end lost 8 bases, and 12 bases lay between the germline ends. The CDR3 has 13 amino acids. CDR3 residues: CASSLTPGEGYTF. The CDR3 coding sequence is TGCGCCAGCAGCTTGACTCCGGGAGAAGGCTACACCTTC.

This rearrangement joins TRBV27 to TRBJ2-7, with 7 nucleotides matching TRBD2. Germline CDR1 MNHEY, CDR2 SMNVEV (reference sequence). The CDR3 is 14 residues long. J lost 4 bases, V lost 6 bases, and 9 bases had no gene match. The CDR3 sequence: CASRSRGVGYEQYF. DNA of the CDR3: TGTGCCAGCAGATCCCGGGGGGTAGGGTACGAGCAGTACTTC.

V gene TRBV5-1 combines with J gene TRBJ1-2, with TRBD1 as a possible D gene (6 bases). Trimming pared 0 bases from V and 8 bases from J, leaving 14 bases between. This CDR3 region has 14 residues. The germline V gene has CDR1 SGHRS and CDR2 YFSETQ. CDR3 sequence reads: CASSLGPQGKGYTF. The CDR3 region has the DNA TGCGCCAGCAGCTTGGGGCCCCAGGGGAAGGGCTACACCTTC. The variable domain in full, with the rest retrieved from reference TRBV5-1 and TRBJ1-2, is KAGVTQTPRYLIKTRGQQVTLSCSPISGHRSVSWYQQTPGQGLQFLFEYFSETQRNKGNFPGRFSGRQFSNSRSEMNVSTLELGDSALYLCASSLGPQGKGYTFGSGTRLTVV.

The chain combines TRBV10-3 with TRBJ1-1, with 8 bases identical to TRBD1. Trimming took 6 bases from V and 4 from J; bases not matched to a gene: 7. The CDR3 extends over 14 amino acids. Germline V gives CDR1 ENHRY, CDR2 SYGVKD. This chain's CDR3 is CAISLGQVRTEAFF. For the CDR3, the DNA is TGTGCCATCAGCTTGGGACAGGTTCGCACTGAAGCTTTCTTT.

This clone was detected a few times. The DNA for the CDR3 is TGTGCCAGCAGCCATCACCTTTCAGGGGGCACTGAAGCTTTCTTT. This translates into CASSHHLSGGTEAFF. The V and J genes are TRBV4-2 and TRBJ1-1; 7 nucleotides match TRBD1. This CDR3 is 15 amino acids long. The junction had 8 bases not matched to a gene; V was cut back by 3 bases and J by 4 bases. Germline assignment: CDR1 LGHNA and CDR2 YNFKEQ.

This clone occurred a few times. The gene calls are TRBV9 and TRBJ2-3, with 9 bases matching TRBD1. The V gene end was trimmed by 7 bases and the J gene end by 4 bases; junction bases not matched to a gene: 10. The CDR3 totals 15 residues. CDR1 SGDLS and CDR2 YYNGEE come from the germline V gene. The CDR3 nucleotides read TGTGCCAGCGGGAGAGGGACAGGGATAGCAGATACGCAGTATTTT. It is translated as CASGRGTGIADTQYF.

The chain recombines TRBV19 with TRBJ1-4; no clear D gene. V was shortened by 3 bases and J by 8 bases, with 4 bases between the two germline ends. CDR1 and CDR2 from the germline V gene are LNHDA and SQIVND (reference sequence). The CDR3 loop spans 11 amino acids. CDR3 DNA: TGTGCCAGTAGTATCGGGGAAAAACTGTTTTTT. This codes for CASSIGEKLFF.

This clone was seen just once. The CDR3 coding sequence is TGCGCCAGCAGCCAAGACCCTCACCGGGGTGGAGGACAGGGGGCGATTTTTTACGAGCAGTACTTC. Its protein product is CASSQDPHRGGGQGAIFYEQYF. The V call is TRBV4-1, the J call TRBJ2-7; TRBD1 matches at 11 bases. J gave up 4 bases and V 0 bases, and 23 bases lay outside the gene matches. The CDR3 sequence is 22 residues long. Germline V gene lookup returns CDR1 MGHRA and CDR2 YSYEKL.

The gene calls are TRBV18 and TRBJ1-2; D perhaps matches TRBD1 (5 bases). The CDR3 totals 15 residues. Germline V gene sequence: CDR1 KGHSH, CDR2 LQKENI. V was clipped by 4 bases and J by 0 bases, with 12 bases between them. The CDR3 is CASSQGPHSNYGYTF. CDR3 sequence (DNA): TGTGCCAGCTCACAGGGGCCACACTCTAACTATGGCTACACCTTC.

The V gene is TRBV4-2, the J gene TRBJ2-2; D uncertain. Trimming took 4 bases from V and 5 from J, leaving 5 bases between them. The germline V gene has CDR1 LGHNA and CDR2 YNFKEQ. The CDR3 covers 12 residues. The CDR3 protein is CASSRRTGELFF. The CDR3 nucleotides read TGTGCCAGCAGCCGGCGGACCGGGGAGCTGTTTTTT.

The V call is TRBV5-6, the J call TRBJ1-2, with TRBD1 matching over 7 bases. This CDR3 is 14 amino acids long. The V and J ends lost 4 bases and 2 bases, in that order; junction bases with no gene match: 5. The germline V gene has CDR1 SGHDT and CDR2 YYEEEE. Written as DNA, the CDR3 is TGTGCCAGCAGCCCCGGGGGACAGAACTATGGCTACACCTTC. Its translation is CASSPGGQNYGYTF.

The genes are TRBV4-1 and TRBJ2-5; TRBD2 matches at 7 bases. The CDR3 runs 15 residues. The ends lost 1 base at V and 6 bases at J; junction bases unmatched: 8. Germline assignment: CDR1 MGHRA and CDR2 YSYEKL. The CDR3 region is CASSQGTSHQKTQYF. As DNA, the CDR3 is TGCGCCAGCAGCCAAGGGACTAGTCATCAAAAGACCCAGTACTTC.

In nucleotides, the CDR3 is TGCAGCGTTGGGGGACAGAGTAACCAAGAGACCCAGTACTTC. Translating gives CSVGGQSNQETQYF. The chain recombines TRBV29-1 with TRBJ2-5, with 7 bases lining up with TRBD1. Germline CDR1 is SQVTM and CDR2 is ANQGSEA. CDR3 length: 14 residues. V shed 4 bases, J shed 0 bases, and the junction held 5 bases outside the gene matches.

This sequence joins TRBV7-6 and TRBJ2-5; 9 bases align to TRBD2. Germline V CDR1 and CDR2: SGHVS, FNYEAQ. The CDR3 runs 18 residues. With V trimmed by 5 bases and J by 1 base, 14 bases remained unmatched. Here the CDR3 DNA reads TGTGCCAGCAGCAGAGTGCCTAGCGGGGAGGTCCGCCAAGAGACCCAGTACTTC. It encodes CASSRVPSGEVRQETQYF.

The chain recombines TRBV1 with TRBJ2-2; TRBD2 is the table's D call, not checked against the DNA. TRBV1 is a listed pseudogene. This CDR3 is 21 amino acids long. The CDR3 DNA follows: TGCACCAGCAGCCAAGTCCATCGCACCGGGGGGGCCACCTCGAACACCGGGGAGCTGTTTTTT. Translation: CTSSQVHRTGGATSNTGELFF.